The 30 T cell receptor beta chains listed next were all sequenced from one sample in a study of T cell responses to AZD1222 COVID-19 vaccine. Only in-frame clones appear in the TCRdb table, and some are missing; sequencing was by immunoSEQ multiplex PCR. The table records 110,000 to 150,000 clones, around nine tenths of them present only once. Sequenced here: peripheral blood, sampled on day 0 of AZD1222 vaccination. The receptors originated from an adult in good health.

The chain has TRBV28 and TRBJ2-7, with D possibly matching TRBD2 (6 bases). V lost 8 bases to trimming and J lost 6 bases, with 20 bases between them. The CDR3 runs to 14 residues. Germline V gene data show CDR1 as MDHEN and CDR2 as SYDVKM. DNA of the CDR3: TGTGCCAGCGGACCAGCGACTAGAAAACGCGAGCAGTACTTC. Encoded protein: CASGPATRKREQYF.

The CDR3 protein is CASSLIGTDTQYF. The CDR3 coding sequence is TGTGCCAGCAGCTTAATTGGCACAGATACGCAGTATTTT. The chain recombines TRBV7-3 with TRBJ2-3; D remains ambiguous. Germline V gene sequence: CDR1 SGHTA, CDR2 FQGTGA. The V end lost 1 base, the J end lost 1 base, and 3 bases lay between the germline ends. This CDR3 region has 13 residues.

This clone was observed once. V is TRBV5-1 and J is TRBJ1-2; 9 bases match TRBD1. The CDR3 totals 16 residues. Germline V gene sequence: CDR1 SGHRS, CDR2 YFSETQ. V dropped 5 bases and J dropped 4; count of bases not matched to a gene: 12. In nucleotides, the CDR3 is TGCGCCAGCAGGCCTACTTACGGGACAGGGACCTATGGCTACACCTTC. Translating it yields CASRPTYGTGTYGYTF.

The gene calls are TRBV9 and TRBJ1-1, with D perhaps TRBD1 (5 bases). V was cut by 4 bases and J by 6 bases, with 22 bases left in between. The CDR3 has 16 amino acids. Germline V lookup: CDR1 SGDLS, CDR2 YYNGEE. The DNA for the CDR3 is TGTGCCAGCAGCCCCCGTACTAGGGGTGACACCCCTGAAGCTTTCTTT. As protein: CASSPRTRGDTPEAFF. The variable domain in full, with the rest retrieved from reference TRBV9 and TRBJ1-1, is DSGVTQTPKHLITATGQRVTLRCSPRSGDLSVYWYQQSLDQGLQFLIQYYNGEERAKGNILERFSAQQFPDLHSELNLSSLELGDSALYFCASSPRTRGDTPEAFFGQGTRLTVV.

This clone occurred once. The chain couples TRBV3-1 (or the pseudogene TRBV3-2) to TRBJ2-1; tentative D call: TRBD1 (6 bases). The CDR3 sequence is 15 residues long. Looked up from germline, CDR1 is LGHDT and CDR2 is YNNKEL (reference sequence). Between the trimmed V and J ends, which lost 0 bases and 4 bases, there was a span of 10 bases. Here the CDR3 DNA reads TGTGCCAGCAGCCAAGAAGGCAGGGGTTACAATGAGCAGTTCTTC. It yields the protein CASSQEGRGYNEQFF.

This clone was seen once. CDR3: CASSPHRQGTEAFF. The CDR3 DNA sequence: TGTGCCAGCAGTCCCCATCGACAGGGTACTGAAGCTTTCTTT. This sequence joins TRBV27 and TRBJ1-1; 7 bases line up with TRBD1. V trimming: 5 bases; J trimming: 5 bases; junction bases outside the gene matches: 8. This CDR3 is 14 amino acids long. Germline V gives CDR1 MNHEY, CDR2 SMNVEV (reference sequence).

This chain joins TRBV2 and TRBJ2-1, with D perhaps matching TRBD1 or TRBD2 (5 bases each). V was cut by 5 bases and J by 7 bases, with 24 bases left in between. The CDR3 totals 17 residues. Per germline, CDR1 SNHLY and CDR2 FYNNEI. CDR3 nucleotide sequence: TGTGCCAGCAGTTTAGACCGAGGGGCCCCCCTGGGAAATGAGCAGTTCTTC. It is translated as CASSLDRGAPLGNEQFF.

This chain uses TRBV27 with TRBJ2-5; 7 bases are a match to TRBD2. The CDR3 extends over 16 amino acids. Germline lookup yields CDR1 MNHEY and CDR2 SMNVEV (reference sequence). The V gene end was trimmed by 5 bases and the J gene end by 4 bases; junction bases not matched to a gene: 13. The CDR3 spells CASSTHGGISRETQYF. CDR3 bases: TGTGCCAGCAGTACCCACGGGGGGATTTCGCGAGAGACCCAGTACTTC.

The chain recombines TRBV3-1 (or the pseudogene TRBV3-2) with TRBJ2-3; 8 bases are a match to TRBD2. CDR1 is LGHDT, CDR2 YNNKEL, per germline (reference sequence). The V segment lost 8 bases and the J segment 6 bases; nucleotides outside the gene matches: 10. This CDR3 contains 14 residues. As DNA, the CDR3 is TGTGCCAGCCTCACGTCAGCGGGAGATGATACGCAGTATTTT. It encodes CASLTSAGDDTQYF.

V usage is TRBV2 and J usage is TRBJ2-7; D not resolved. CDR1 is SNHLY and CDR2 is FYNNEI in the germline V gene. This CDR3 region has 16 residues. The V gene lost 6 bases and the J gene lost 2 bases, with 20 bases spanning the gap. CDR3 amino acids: CASSNPASLAPYEQYF. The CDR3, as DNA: TGTGCCAGCAGCAACCCCGCATCTCTCGCCCCCTACGAGCAGTACTTC. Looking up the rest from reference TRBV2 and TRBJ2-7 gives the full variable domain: EPEVTQTPSHQVTQMGQEVILRCVPISNHLYFYWYRQILGQKVEFLVSFYNNEISEKSEIFDDQFSVERPDGSNFTLKIRSTKLEDSAMYFCASSNPASLAPYEQYFGPGTRLTVT.

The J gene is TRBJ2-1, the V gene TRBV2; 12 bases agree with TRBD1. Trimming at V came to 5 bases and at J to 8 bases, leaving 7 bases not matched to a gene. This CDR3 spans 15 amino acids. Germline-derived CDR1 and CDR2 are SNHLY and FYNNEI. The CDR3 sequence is CASSFYGTGGDEQFF. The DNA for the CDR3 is TGTGCCAGCAGTTTCTACGGGACAGGGGGCGATGAGCAGTTCTTC.

CDR3 amino acids: CAWSPRLSANTEAFF. In DNA, the CDR3 is TGTGCCTGGAGCCCAAGGCTATCGGCGAACACTGAAGCTTTCTTT. The rearrangement uses TRBV30 and TRBJ1-1; no clear D gene. This CDR3 contains 15 residues. Germline CDR1 and CDR2: GTSNPN and SVGIG (reference sequence). Trimming removed 3 bases at V and 1 base at J, with 15 bases between.

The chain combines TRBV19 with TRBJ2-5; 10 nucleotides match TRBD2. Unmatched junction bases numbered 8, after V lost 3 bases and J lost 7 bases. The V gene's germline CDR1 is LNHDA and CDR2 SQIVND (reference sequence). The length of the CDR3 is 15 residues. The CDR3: CASSMGGLAMGTQYF. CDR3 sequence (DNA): TGTGCCAGTAGTATGGGGGGACTAGCGATGGGGACCCAGTACTTC.

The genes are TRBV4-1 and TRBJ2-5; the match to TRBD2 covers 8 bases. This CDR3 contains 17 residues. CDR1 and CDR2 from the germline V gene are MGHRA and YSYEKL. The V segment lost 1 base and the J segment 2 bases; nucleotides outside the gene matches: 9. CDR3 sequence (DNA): TGCGCCAGCAGCCAAGGGGGGATTAGCGGGGAACAAGAGACCCAGTACTTC. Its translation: CASSQGGISGEQETQYF.

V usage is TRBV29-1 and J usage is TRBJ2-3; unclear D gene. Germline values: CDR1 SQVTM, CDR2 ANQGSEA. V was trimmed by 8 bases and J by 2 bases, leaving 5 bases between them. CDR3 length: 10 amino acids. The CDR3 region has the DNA TGCAGCAGCCCCACAGATACGCAGTATTTT. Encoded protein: CSSPTDTQYF.

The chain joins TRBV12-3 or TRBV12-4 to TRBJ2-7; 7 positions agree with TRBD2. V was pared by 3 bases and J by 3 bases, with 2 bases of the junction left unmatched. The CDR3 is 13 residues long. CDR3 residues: CASSFGGSYEQYF. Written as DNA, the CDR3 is TGTGCCAGCAGTTTTGGCGGGAGCTACGAGCAGTACTTC.

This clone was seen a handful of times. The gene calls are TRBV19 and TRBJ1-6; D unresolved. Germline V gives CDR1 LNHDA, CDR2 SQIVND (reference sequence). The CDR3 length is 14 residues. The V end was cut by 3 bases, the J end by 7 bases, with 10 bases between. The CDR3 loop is CASSIMPANSPLHF. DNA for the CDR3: TGTGCCAGTAGTATTATGCCTGCAAATTCACCCCTCCACTTT.

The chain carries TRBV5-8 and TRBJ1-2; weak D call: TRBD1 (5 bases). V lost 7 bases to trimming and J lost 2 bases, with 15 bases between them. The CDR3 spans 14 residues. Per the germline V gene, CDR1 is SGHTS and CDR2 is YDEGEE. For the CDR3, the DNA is TGTGCCAGCGCATCGGGACCGCTAAACTATGGCTACACCTTC. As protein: CASASGPLNYGYTF. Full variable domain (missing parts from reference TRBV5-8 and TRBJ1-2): EAGVTQSPTHLIKTRGQQATLRCSPISGHTSVYWYQQALGLGLQFLLWYDEGEERNRGNFPPRFSGRQFPNYSSELNVNALELEDSALYLCASASGPLNYGYTFGSGTRLTVV.

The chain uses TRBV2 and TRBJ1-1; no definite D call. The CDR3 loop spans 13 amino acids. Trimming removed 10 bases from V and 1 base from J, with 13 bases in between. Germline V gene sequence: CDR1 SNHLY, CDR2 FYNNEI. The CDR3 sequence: CAINKWRNTEAFF. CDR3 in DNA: TGTGCCATAAACAAGTGGAGGAACACTGAAGCTTTCTTT.

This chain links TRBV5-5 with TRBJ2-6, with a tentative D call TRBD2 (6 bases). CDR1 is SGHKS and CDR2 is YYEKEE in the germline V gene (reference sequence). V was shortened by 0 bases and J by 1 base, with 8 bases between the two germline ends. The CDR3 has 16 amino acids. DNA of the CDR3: TGTGCCAGCAGCTTGGCCGCGGGGTCTGGGGCCAACGTCCTGACTTTC. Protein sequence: CASSLAAGSGANVLTF.

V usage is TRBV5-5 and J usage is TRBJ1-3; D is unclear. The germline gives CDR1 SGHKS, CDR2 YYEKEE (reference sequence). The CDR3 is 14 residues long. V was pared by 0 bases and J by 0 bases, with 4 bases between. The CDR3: CASSLVVSGNTIYF. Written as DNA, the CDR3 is TGTGCCAGCAGCTTGGTTGTCTCTGGAAACACCATATATTTT.

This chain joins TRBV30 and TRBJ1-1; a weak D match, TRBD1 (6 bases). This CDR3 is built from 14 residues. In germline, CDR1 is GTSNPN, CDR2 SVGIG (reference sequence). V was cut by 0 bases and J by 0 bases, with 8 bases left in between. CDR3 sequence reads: CAWSVQGLNTEAFF. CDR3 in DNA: TGTGCCTGGAGTGTACAGGGTCTGAACACTGAAGCTTTCTTT.

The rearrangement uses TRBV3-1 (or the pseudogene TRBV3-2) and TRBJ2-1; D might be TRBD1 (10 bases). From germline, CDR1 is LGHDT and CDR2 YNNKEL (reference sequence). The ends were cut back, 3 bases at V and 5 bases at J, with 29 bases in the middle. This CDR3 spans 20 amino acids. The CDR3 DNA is TGTGCCAGCAGCCAGAGCCGGGACAGGGGTCGCGGGAGGGCCAACAATGAGCAGTTCTTC. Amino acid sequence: CASSQSRDRGRGRANNEQFF.

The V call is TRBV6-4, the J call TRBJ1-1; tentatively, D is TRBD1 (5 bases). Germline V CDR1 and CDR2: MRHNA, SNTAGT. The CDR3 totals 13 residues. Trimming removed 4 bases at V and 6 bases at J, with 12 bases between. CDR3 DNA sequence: TGTGCCAGCAGTGCCGTTCGAGGGGCTGAAGCTTTCTTT. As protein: CASSAVRGAEAFF.

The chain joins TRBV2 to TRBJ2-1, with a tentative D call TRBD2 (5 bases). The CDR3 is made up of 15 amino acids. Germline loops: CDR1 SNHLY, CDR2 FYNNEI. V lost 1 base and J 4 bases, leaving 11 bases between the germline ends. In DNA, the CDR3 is TGTGCCAGCAGTGAAGACAGCGGCCGGTACAATGAGCAGTTCTTC. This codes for CASSEDSGRYNEQFF.

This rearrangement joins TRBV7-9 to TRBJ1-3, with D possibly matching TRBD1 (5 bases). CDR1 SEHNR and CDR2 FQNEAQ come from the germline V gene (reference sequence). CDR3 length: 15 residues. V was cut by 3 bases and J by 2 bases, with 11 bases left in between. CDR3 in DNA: TGTGCCAGCAGCTTTGCGGGGCAAACTGGAAACACCATATATTTT. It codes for CASSFAGQTGNTIYF.

For the CDR3, the DNA is TGTGCCAGCAGTCGGGGACCGGGACAGGGGGCGAAAAGCTCCTACAATGAGCAGTTCTTC. Encoded protein: CASSRGPGQGAKSSYNEQFF. The gene calls are TRBV28 and TRBJ2-1; 12 positions agree with TRBD1. The CDR3 sequence is 20 residues long. V lost 5 bases to trimming and J lost 0 bases; unmatched junction nucleotides: 14. Germline CDR1 and CDR2: MDHEN and SYDVKM.

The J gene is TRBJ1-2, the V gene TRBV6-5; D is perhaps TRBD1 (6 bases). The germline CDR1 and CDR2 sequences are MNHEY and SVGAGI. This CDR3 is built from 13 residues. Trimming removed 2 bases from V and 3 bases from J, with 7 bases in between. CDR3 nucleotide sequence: TGTGCCAGCAGTTACGAGGGGGACTATGGCTACACCTTC. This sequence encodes CASSYEGDYGYTF.

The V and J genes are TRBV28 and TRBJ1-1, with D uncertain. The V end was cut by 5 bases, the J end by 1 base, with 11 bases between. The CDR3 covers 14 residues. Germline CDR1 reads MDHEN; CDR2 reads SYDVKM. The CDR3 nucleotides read TGTGCCAGCAGTCCCCACAGACAGAACACTGAAGCTTTCTTT. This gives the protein CASSPHRQNTEAFF.

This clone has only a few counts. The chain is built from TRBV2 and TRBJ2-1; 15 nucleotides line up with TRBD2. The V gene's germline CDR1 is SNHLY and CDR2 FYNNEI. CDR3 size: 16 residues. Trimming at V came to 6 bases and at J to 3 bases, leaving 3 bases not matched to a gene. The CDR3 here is CASRGLAGGGYNEQFF. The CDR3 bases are TGTGCCAGCAGGGGACTAGCGGGAGGTGGCTACAATGAGCAGTTCTTC.